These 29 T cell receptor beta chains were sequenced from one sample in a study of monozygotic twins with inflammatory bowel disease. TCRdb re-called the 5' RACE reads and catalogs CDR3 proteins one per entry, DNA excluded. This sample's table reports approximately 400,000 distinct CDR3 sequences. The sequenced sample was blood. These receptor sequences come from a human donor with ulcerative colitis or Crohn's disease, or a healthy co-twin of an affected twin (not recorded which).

CDR3 loop: CASRAGLAGSYEQYF. V gene TRBV7-2 combines with J gene TRBJ2-7; without DNA, the TCRdb call of TRBD2 cannot be checked. Germline V CDR1 and CDR2: SGHTA, FQGNSA. This CDR3 has 15 residues.

This CDR3 is CATSRYGELFF. The chain uses TRBV15 and TRBJ2-2. Germline CDR1 reads LNHNV; CDR2 reads YYDKDF (reference sequence). This CDR3 has 11 amino acids.

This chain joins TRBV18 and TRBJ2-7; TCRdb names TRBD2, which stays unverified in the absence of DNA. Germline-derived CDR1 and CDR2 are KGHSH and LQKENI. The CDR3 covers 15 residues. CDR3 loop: CASSPFGGARNEQYF.

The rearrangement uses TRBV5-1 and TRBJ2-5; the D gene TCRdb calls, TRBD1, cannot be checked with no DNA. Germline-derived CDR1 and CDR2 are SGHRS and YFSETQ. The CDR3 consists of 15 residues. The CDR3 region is CASSLTDTFQETQYF.

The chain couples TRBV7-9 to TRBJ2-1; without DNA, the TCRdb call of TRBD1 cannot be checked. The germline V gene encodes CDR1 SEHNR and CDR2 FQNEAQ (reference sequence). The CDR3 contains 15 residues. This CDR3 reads CASSSVPLTGIKQFF.

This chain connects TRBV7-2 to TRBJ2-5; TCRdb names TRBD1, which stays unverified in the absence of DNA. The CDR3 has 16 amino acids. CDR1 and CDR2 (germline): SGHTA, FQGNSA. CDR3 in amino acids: CASSLGDRVYQETQYF.

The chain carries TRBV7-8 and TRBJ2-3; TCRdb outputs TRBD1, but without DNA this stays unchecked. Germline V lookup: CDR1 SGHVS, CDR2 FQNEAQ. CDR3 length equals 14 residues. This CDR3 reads CASSSAPVRDTQYF.

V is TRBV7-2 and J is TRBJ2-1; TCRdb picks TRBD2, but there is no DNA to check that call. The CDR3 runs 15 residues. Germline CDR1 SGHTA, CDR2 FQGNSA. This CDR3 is CASSLGEGRYNEQFF.

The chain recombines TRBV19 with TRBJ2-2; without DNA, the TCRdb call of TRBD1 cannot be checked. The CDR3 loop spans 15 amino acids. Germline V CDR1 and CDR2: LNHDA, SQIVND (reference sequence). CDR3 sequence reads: CASSNHPQGSGELFF.

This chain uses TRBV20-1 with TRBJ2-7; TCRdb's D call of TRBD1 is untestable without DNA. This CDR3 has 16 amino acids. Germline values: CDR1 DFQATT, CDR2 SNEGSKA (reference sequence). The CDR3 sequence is CSARVGAFGVTYEQYF.

The CDR3 reads CASSVRGREGYTF. J is TRBJ1-2 and V is TRBV6-1; TCRdb picks TRBD1, but there is no DNA to check that call. Germline V gene data show CDR1 as MNHNS and CDR2 as SASEGT. CDR3 length: 13 amino acids.

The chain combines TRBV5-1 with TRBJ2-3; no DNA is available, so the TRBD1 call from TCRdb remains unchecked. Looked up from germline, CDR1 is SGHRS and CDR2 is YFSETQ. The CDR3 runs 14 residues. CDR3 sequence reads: CASSPDRSTDTQYF.

The CDR3 reads CATSGDRGTDTQYF. The V call is TRBV24-1, the J call TRBJ2-3; without DNA, the TCRdb call of TRBD1 cannot be checked. CDR1 KGHDR and CDR2 SFDVKD come from the germline V gene. This CDR3 has 14 residues.

CDR3: CAWSVINMNTEAFF. The chain carries TRBV30 and TRBJ1-1. CDR1 and CDR2 from the germline V gene are GTSNPN and SVGIG (reference sequence). This CDR3 region has 14 residues. The whole variable domain, remainder taken from reference TRBV30 and TRBJ1-1, is SQTIHQWPATLVQPVGSPLSLECTVEGTSNPNLYWYRQAAGRGLQLLFYSVGIGQISSEVPQNLSASRPQDRQFILSSKKLLLSDSGFYLCAWSVINMNTEAFFGQGTRLTVV.

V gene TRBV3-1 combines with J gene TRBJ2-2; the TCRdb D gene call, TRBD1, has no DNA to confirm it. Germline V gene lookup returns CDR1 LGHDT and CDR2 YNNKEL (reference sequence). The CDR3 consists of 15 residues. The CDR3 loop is CASSQVRGNTGELFF. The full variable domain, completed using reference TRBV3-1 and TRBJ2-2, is DTAVSQTPKYLVTQMGNDKSIKCEQNLGHDTMYWYKQDSKKFLKIMFSYNNKELIINETVPNRFSPKSPDKAHLNLHINSLELGDSAVYFCASSQVRGNTGELFFGEGSRLTVL.

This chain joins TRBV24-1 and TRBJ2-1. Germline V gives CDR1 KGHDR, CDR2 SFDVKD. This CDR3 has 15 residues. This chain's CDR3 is CATSVSGRLYNEQFF.

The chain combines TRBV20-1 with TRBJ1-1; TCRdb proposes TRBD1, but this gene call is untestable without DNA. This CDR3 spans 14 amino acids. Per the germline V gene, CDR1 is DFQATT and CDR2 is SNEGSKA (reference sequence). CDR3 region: CSAKRGGGNTEAFF.

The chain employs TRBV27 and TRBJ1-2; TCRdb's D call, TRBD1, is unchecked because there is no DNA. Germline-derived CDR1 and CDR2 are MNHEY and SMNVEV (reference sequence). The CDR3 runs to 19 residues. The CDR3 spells CASSPGWGFGGGENYGYTF.

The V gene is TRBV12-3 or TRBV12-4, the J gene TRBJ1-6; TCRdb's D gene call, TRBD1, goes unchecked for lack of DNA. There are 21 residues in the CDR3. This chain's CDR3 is CASSLKVGRGITNSYNSPLHF.

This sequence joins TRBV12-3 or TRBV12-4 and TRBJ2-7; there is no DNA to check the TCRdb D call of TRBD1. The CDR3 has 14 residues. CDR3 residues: CASSLQGFGYEQYF.

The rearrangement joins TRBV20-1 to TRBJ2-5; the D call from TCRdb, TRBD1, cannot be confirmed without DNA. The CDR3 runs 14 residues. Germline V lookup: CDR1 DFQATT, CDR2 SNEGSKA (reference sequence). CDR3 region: CSAAPSGREKTQYF.

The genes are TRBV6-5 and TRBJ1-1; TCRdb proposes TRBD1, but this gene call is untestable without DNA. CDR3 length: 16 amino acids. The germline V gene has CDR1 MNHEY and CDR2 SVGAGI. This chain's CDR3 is CASSYSGDTRDTEAFF.

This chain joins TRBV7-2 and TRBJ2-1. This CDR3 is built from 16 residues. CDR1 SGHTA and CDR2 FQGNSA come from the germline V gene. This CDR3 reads CASSLVPVSSYNEQFF.

CDR3 region: CSARKLAGGPGSYNEQFF. The chain has TRBV20-1 and TRBJ2-1; TCRdb gives TRBD2 as the D gene, but with no DNA this cannot be confirmed. Germline CDR1 reads DFQATT; CDR2 reads SNEGSKA (reference sequence). The CDR3 is made up of 18 amino acids.

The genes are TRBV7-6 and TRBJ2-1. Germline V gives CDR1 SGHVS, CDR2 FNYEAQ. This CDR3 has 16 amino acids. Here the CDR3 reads CASSSVAGGPYNEQFF. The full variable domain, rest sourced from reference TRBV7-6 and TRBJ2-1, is GAGVSQSPRYKVTKRGQDVALRCDPISGHVSLYWYRQALGQGPEFLTYFNYEAQQDKSGLPNDRFSAERPEGSISTLTIQRTEQRDSAMYRCASSSVAGGPYNEQFFGPGTRLTVL.

The CDR3 is CSAVSGGKSYEQYF. The chain recombines TRBV20-1 with TRBJ2-7; TCRdb returns TRBD2, unconfirmable since there is no DNA. The CDR3 has 14 amino acids. Germline CDR1 DFQATT, CDR2 SNEGSKA (reference sequence).

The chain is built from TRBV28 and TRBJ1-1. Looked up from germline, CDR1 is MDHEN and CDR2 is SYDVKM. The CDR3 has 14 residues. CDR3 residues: CASSFNSVNTEAFF.

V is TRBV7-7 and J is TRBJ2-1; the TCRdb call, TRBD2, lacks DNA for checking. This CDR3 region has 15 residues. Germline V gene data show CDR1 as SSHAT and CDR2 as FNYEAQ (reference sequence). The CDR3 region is CASSATSGRDNEQFF. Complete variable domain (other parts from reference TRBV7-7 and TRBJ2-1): GAGVSQSPRYKVTKRGQDVTLRCDPISSHATLYWYQQALGQGPEFLTYFNYEAQPDKSGLPSDRFSAERPEGSISTLTIQRTEQRDSAMYRCASSATSGRDNEQFFGPGTRLTVL.

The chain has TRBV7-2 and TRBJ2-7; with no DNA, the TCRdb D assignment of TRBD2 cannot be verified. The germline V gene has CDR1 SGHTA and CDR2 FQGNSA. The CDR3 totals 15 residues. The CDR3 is CASSQTSGPTYEQYF.